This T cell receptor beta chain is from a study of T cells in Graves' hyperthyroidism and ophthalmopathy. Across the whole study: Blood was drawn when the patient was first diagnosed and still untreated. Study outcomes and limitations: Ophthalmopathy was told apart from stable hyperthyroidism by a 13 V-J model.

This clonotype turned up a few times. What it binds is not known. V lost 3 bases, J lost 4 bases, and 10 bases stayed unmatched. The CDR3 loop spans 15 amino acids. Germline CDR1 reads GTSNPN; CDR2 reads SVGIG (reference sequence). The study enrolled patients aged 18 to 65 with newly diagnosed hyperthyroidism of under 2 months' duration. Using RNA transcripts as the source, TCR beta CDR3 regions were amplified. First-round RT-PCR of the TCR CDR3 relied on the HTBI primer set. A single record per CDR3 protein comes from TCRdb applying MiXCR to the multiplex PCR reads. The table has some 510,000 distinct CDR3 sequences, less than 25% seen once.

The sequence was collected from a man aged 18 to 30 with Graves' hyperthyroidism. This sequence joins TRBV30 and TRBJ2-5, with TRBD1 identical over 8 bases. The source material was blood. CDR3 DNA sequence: TGTGCCTGGAGACCCCTGAGCAGGGGGCTAGAGACCCAGTACTTC. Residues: CAWRPLSRGLETQYF. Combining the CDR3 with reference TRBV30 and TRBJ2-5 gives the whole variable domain SQTIHQWPATLVQPVGSPLSLECTVEGTSNPNLYWYRQAAGRGLQLLFYSVGIGQISSEVPQNLSASRPQDRQFILSSKKLLLSDSGFYLCAWRPLSRGLETQYFGPGTRLLVL.